The next 23 T cell receptor beta chains were all read from a single sample in a study of a mutant IDH1 vaccine in newly diagnosed glioma. Assay: immunoSEQ multiplex PCR; the TCRdb copy retains only in-frame clones and omits some. The sample lists about 92,000 clones, 83% occurring once. Time point specified: baseline, week 1 (first vaccination visit). Stated treatment: pre-vaccination baseline after standard-of-care therapy. The sequencing used PBMCs, collected from a glioma patient treated with radiotherapy, temozolomide or both. Receptors were obtained from a woman aged 45-60 years with glioma.

V and J are TRBV10-3 and TRBJ1-3; D is uncertain. CDR1 ENHRY and CDR2 SYGVKD come from the germline V gene. Deletions cut 3 bases from V and 0 bases from J, with 12 bases between. The CDR3 is made up of 16 amino acids. CDR3 sequence: CAISEMSGSSGNTIYF. CDR3 DNA: TGTGCCATCAGTGAAATGTCGGGAAGCTCTGGAAACACCATATATTTT.

The chain combines TRBV27 with TRBJ1-2; tentatively, D is TRBD1 (6 bases). The germline CDR1 and CDR2 sequences are MNHEY and SMNVEV (reference sequence). The CDR3 sequence is 15 residues long. V was pared by 3 bases and J by 8 bases, with 19 bases between. In DNA, the CDR3 is TGTGCCAGCAGTTTCCTCACGGACAGCCCGGGGGGCTACACCTTC. The encoded protein is CASSFLTDSPGGYTF.

V gene TRBV7-9 combines with J gene TRBJ2-7, with D tentatively TRBD1 or TRBD2 (7 bases each). CDR3 length: 13 residues. CDR1 and CDR2 (germline): SEHNR, FQNEAQ (reference sequence). Trimming removed 10 bases at V and 0 bases at J, with 13 bases between. The CDR3 here is CATQGGSSYEQYF. CDR3 sequence (DNA): TGTGCCACGCAGGGGGGGAGCTCCTACGAGCAGTACTTC.

This sequence joins TRBV18 and TRBJ1-5, with D uncertain. Germline CDR1 and CDR2: KGHSH and LQKENI. Trimming stripped 1 base from V and 3 bases from J, with 13 bases between. This CDR3 spans 16 amino acids. As DNA, the CDR3 is TGTGCCAGCTCACCACGGTTGTCTACAGACAATCAGCCCCAGCATTTT. Translating it yields CASSPRLSTDNQPQHF.

The J gene is TRBJ1-2, the V gene TRBV7-2; D is ambiguous. Trimming left V 1 base short and J 1 base short, with 10 bases between. The CDR3 extends over 15 amino acids. CDR1 SGHTA and CDR2 FQGNSA come from the germline V gene. The CDR3 region has the DNA TGTGCCAGCAGCTTAGTCCAGTTAATTAACTATGGCTACACCTTC. Translation: CASSLVQLINYGYTF.

The gene calls are TRBV5-4 and TRBJ1-2; 10 bases are a match to TRBD1. V gave up 3 bases and J gave up 4 bases; unmatched junction bases: 6. Germline assignment: CDR1 SGHNT and CDR2 YYREEE (reference sequence). The CDR3 covers 15 residues. CDR3 nucleotides: TGTGCCAGCAGCTCACCGGGACAGGGGAGCTATGGCTACACCTTC. Its protein product is CASSSPGQGSYGYTF.

The chain links TRBV27 to TRBJ2-1; D perhaps matches TRBD2 (7 bases). CDR3 length: 14 residues. V lost 7 bases, J lost 4 bases, and 14 bases lay in between. Germline V CDR1 and CDR2: MNHEY, SMNVEV (reference sequence). This CDR3 reads CASKGGAWYNEQFF. CDR3 sequence (DNA): TGTGCCAGCAAGGGGGGGGCGTGGTACAATGAGCAGTTCTTC.

This chain uses TRBV10-3 with TRBJ2-5, with 8 bases lining up with TRBD1. Germline assignment: CDR1 ENHRY and CDR2 SYGVKD. V was clipped by 2 bases and J by 3 bases; unmatched bases: 11. The CDR3 totals 17 residues. The DNA for the CDR3 is TGTGCCATCAGTGAGCATTTAACCGGGACAGGAGAAGAGACCCAGTACTTC. Residues: CAISEHLTGTGEETQYF.

In this sample, this clone turned up a few times. The V gene is TRBV9, the J gene TRBJ1-2, with D unclear. Germline CDR1 is SGDLS and CDR2 is YYNGEE. Trimming took 4 bases from V and 10 from J, leaving 11 bases between them. The CDR3 length is 11 residues. The CDR3 loop is CASSTSQAYTF. CDR3 DNA sequence: TGTGCCAGCAGCACGAGCCAGGCCTACACCTTC.

V and J are TRBV7-2 and TRBJ2-3; TRBD2 matches 14 bases. The CDR3 consists of 16 residues. V was clipped by 4 bases and J by 3 bases; unmatched bases: 3. Germline V gene lookup returns CDR1 SGHTA and CDR2 FQGNSA. CDR3 sequence reads: CASSWGLAGVTDTQYF. The DNA for the CDR3 is TGTGCCAGCAGCTGGGGACTAGCGGGGGTGACAGATACGCAGTATTTT.

The chain employs TRBV7-9 and TRBJ1-1; possible D gene TRBD1, 5 bases. The V end lost 8 bases, the J end lost 5 bases, and 18 bases lay between the germline ends. The CDR3 extends over 14 amino acids. CDR1 and CDR2 from the germline V gene are SEHNR and FQNEAQ (reference sequence). Written as DNA, the CDR3 is TGTGCCAGCGCCAGAGGCAGGGAGGGAACTGAAGCTTTCTTT. As protein: CASARGREGTEAFF. Full variable domain (outside the CDR3, taken from reference TRBV7-9 and TRBJ1-1): DTGVSQNPRHKITKRGQNVTFRCDPISEHNRLYWYRQTLGQGPEFLTYFQNEAQLEKSRLLSDRFSAERPKGSFSTLEIQRTEQGDSAMYLCASARGREGTEAFFGQGTRLTVV.

The CDR3 region is CASSQTTLAGRDSYTF. The CDR3 DNA follows: TGCGCCAGCAGCCAAACAACCCTCGCAGGGCGGGACAGCTACACCTTC. This chain joins TRBV4-3 and TRBJ1-2; possible D gene TRBD1, 6 bases. The CDR3 contains 16 residues. Per germline, CDR1 LGHNA and CDR2 YSLEER. With 2 bases removed from V and 9 bases from J, the gap between germline ends came to 22 bases.

The chain has TRBV19 and TRBJ2-5; 10 nucleotides agree with TRBD2. The CDR3 extends over 15 amino acids. Germline V gives CDR1 LNHDA, CDR2 SQIVND (reference sequence). J was trimmed by 1 base and V by 3 bases; bases with no gene match: 2. The CDR3 spells CASSMTSGFQETQYF. The CDR3 nucleotides read TGTGCCAGTAGTATGACTAGCGGGTTCCAAGAGACCCAGTACTTC.

The V and J genes are TRBV2 and TRBJ1-5; TRBD1 agrees at 8 bases. Trimming took 5 bases from V and 5 from J; bases not matched to a gene: 2. The CDR3 has 13 residues. The V gene's germline CDR1 is SNHLY and CDR2 FYNNEI. CDR3 DNA sequence: TGTGCCAGCAGTACAGGGGGATATCAGCCCCAGCATTTT. Its translation: CASSTGGYQPQHF.

In this sample, this clone turned up many times. The chain joins TRBV7-2 to TRBJ2-5, with 9 bases identical to TRBD1. Per germline, CDR1 SGHTA and CDR2 FQGNSA. V shed 5 bases, J shed 4 bases, and the junction held 8 bases outside the gene matches. The CDR3 runs to 15 residues. The CDR3 DNA follows: TGTGCCAGCAGCCCACAGACAGGGGGTGGAGAGACCCAGTACTTC. This sequence encodes CASSPQTGGGETQYF.

Here the CDR3 DNA reads TGTGCCAGCAGCTTAGCGGACGGACAGGGATACGAGCAGTACTTC. Translating it yields CASSLADGQGYEQYF. V gene TRBV7-2 combines with J gene TRBJ2-7; 8 bases map to TRBD1. Germline V gene lookup returns CDR1 SGHTA and CDR2 FQGNSA. This CDR3 spans 15 amino acids. The V and J ends lost 0 bases and 4 bases, in that order; junction bases with no gene match: 5.

The chain employs TRBV19 and TRBJ2-7, with 9 bases fitting TRBD1. The CDR3 contains 14 residues. From germline, CDR1 is LNHDA and CDR2 SQIVND (reference sequence). Trimming removed 3 bases from V and 3 bases from J; junction bases left unmatched: 3. The CDR3 sequence is CASSIRDRVYEQYF. As DNA, the CDR3 is TGTGCCAGTAGTATCCGGGACAGGGTCTACGAGCAGTACTTC.

CDR3 protein: CASSLGPDREGYGYTF. The CDR3 coding sequence is TGTGCCAGCAGCTTGGGTCCAGACCGGGAGGGGTATGGCTACACCTTC. The chain links TRBV5-4 to TRBJ1-2; tentatively, D is TRBD1 (5 bases). Trimming took off 0 bases at V and 5 bases at J, with 17 bases between the two ends. There are 16 residues in the CDR3. Germline CDR1 SGHNT, CDR2 YYREEE (reference sequence).

CDR3 amino acids: CASSASGAVGNTIYF. The CDR3 coding sequence is TGTGCCAGCAGCGCGAGCGGGGCGGTTGGAAACACCATATATTTT. The V call is TRBV9, the J call TRBJ1-3, with D tentatively TRBD1 (5 bases). The CDR3 contains 15 residues. Trimming took off 3 bases at V and 3 bases at J, with 13 bases between the two ends. Germline V lookup: CDR1 SGDLS, CDR2 YYNGEE.

This chain joins TRBV5-8 and TRBJ1-1, with 7 nucleotides matching TRBD1. CDR3 length equals 15 residues. V gave up 4 bases and J gave up 0 bases; unmatched junction bases: 6. The germline V gene has CDR1 SGHTS and CDR2 YDEGEE. The CDR3 coding sequence is TGTGCCAGCAGCAATTGGACAGGACTGAACACTGAAGCTTTCTTT. It specifies CASSNWTGLNTEAFF.

The chain joins TRBV28 to TRBJ1-2; perhaps TRBD1 as D (6 bases). Trimming removed 7 bases from V and 1 base from J, with 7 bases in between. The CDR3 is 12 residues long. The germline CDR1 and CDR2 sequences are MDHEN and SYDVKM. CDR3 amino acids: CASTDSNYGYTF. DNA of the CDR3: TGTGCCAGCACGGACAGTAACTATGGCTACACCTTC.

This chain joins TRBV13 and TRBJ1-1, with D unclear. V lost 5 bases and J lost 0, with 10 bases in between. The CDR3 extends over 14 amino acids. CDR1 and CDR2 from the germline V gene are PRHDT and FYEKMQ (reference sequence). The CDR3: CASSGSGVNTEAFF. The CDR3 nucleotides are TGTGCCAGCAGCGGCAGTGGGGTGAACACTGAAGCTTTCTTT.

The CDR3 loop reads CASSMIYREQRYEQYF. The CDR3 DNA reads TGTGCCAGCAGCATGATTTACAGGGAACAAAGGTACGAGCAGTACTTC. The gene calls are TRBV21-1 and TRBJ2-7; the table gives TRBD1 as D, unverified against the DNA. TRBV21-1 is a known pseudogene. The CDR3 totals 16 residues.